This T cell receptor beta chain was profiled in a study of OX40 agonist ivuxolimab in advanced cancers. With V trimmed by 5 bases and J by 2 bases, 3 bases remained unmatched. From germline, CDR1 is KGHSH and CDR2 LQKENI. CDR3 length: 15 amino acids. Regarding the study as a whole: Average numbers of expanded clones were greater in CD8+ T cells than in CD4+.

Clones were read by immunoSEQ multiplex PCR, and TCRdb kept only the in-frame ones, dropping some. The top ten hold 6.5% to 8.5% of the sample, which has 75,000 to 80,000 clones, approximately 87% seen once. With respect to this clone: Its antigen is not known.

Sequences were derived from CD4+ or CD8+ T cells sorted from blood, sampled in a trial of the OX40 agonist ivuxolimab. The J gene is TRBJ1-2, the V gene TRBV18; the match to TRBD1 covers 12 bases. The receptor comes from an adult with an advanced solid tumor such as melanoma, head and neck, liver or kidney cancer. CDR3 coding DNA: TGTGCCAGCTCAGCGGGACAGGGGGCCAACTATGGCTACACCTTC. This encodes CASSAGQGANYGYTF.